The 9 T cell receptor beta chains reported below all come from one sample, sequenced in a study of blood T cell repertoires in COVID-19. The protocol was immunoSEQ multiplex PCR, while the TCRdb copy is restricted to in-frame clones and leaves out a portion. The data hold around 260,000 clones, with less than 90% observed a single time. Source material: peripheral blood. The receptors come from a human donor in a cohort sampled during active COVID-19.

The chain carries TRBV29-1 and TRBJ1-5; D call uncertain. The CDR3 runs to 15 residues. Germline loops: CDR1 SQVTM, CDR2 ANQGSEA. The V gene lost 4 bases and the J gene lost 1 base, with 14 bases spanning the gap. CDR3 amino acids: CSVVTSGTSNQPQHF. The CDR3 region has the DNA TGCAGCGTTGTTACGTCGGGTACAAGCAATCAGCCCCAGCATTTT. The full variable domain, in which reference TRBV29-1 and TRBJ1-5 provide the parts outside the CDR3, is SAVISQKPSRDICQRGTSLTIQCQVDSQVTMMFWYRQQPGQSLTLIATANQGSEATYESGFVIDKFPISRPNLTFSTLTVSNMSPEDSSIYLCSVVTSGTSNQPQHFGDGTRLSIL.

CDR3 in amino acids: CASRRRFLNQPQHF. DNA for the CDR3: TGTGCCAGCAGGAGGAGGTTTCTAAATCAGCCCCAGCATTTT. The chain uses TRBV2 and TRBJ1-5; no firm D call. Trimming took off 6 bases at V and 4 bases at J, with 13 bases between the two ends. The CDR3 spans 14 residues. The germline V gene has CDR1 SNHLY and CDR2 FYNNEI.

The V call is TRBV23-1, the J call TRBJ2-2, with 13 bases that match TRBD2. TRBV23-1 belongs to the ORF category, with a function that is uncertain. The CDR3 extends over 15 amino acids. With V trimmed by 6 bases and J by 9 bases, 7 bases remained unmatched. CDR3 sequence: CASSGLAGDSRELFF. The CDR3 coding sequence is TGCGCCAGCAGCGGACTAGCGGGAGATTCCAGGGAGCTGTTTTTT.

The DNA for the CDR3 is TGTGCCAGCAGCTTATCCCGGGACAGGAATTCACCCCTCCACTTT. Its translation: CASSLSRDRNSPLHF. The V and J genes are TRBV7-2 and TRBJ1-6, with TRBD1 matching over 8 bases. There are 15 residues in the CDR3. V was clipped by 2 bases and J by 7 bases; unmatched bases: 4. Germline V gene sequence: CDR1 SGHTA, CDR2 FQGNSA.

For the CDR3, the DNA is TGCGCCAGCAGCCAGACAGGGTTAATCCGCAATCAGCCCCAGCATTTT. Translated: CASSQTGLIRNQPQHF. V usage is TRBV4-1 and J usage is TRBJ1-5; 7 bases line up with TRBD1. The germline CDR1 and CDR2 sequences are MGHRA and YSYEKL. The CDR3 is 16 amino acids. After removal of 3 bases from V and 2 bases from J, the junction contained 7 bases not matched to a gene.

The chain combines TRBV3-1 (or the pseudogene TRBV3-2) with TRBJ2-5, with 7 bases that match TRBD2. In germline, CDR1 is LGHDT, CDR2 YNNKEL (reference sequence). The CDR3 length is 16 residues. V lost 3 bases to trimming and J lost 2 bases; unmatched junction nucleotides: 9. CDR3 loop: CASSQDTSATQETQYF. Here the CDR3 DNA reads TGTGCCAGCAGCCAGGACACTAGCGCCACGCAAGAGACCCAGTACTTC.

This chain links TRBV9 with TRBJ2-2; D perhaps matches TRBD2 (5 bases). From germline, CDR1 is SGDLS and CDR2 YYNGEE. The CDR3 runs 15 residues. The germline V and J ends were trimmed by 2 bases and 3 bases, with 11 bases remaining between them. The DNA for the CDR3 is TGTGCCAGCAGCGTCGAGGGCTGGCACACCGGGGAGCTGTTTTTT. Translated, it gives CASSVEGWHTGELFF.

The chain recombines TRBV25-1 with TRBJ2-1; D uncertain. The CDR3 spans 12 residues. V was trimmed by 3 bases and J by 7 bases, leaving 7 bases between them. The V gene's germline CDR1 is MGHDK and CDR2 SYGVNS. The DNA for the CDR3 is TGTGCCAGCAGTGACGTCCCGAATGAGCAGTTCTTC. This gives the protein CASSDVPNEQFF.

The chain employs TRBV28 and TRBJ2-7, with TRBD1 matching 7 bases. V lost 6 bases and J lost 4; bases outside the gene matches: 3. CDR1 is MDHEN and CDR2 is SYDVKM in the germline V gene. The CDR3 has 12 amino acids. Here the CDR3 DNA reads TGTGCCAGCAGCCGACAGGGTTACGAGCAGTACTTC. Amino acid sequence: CASSRQGYEQYF.